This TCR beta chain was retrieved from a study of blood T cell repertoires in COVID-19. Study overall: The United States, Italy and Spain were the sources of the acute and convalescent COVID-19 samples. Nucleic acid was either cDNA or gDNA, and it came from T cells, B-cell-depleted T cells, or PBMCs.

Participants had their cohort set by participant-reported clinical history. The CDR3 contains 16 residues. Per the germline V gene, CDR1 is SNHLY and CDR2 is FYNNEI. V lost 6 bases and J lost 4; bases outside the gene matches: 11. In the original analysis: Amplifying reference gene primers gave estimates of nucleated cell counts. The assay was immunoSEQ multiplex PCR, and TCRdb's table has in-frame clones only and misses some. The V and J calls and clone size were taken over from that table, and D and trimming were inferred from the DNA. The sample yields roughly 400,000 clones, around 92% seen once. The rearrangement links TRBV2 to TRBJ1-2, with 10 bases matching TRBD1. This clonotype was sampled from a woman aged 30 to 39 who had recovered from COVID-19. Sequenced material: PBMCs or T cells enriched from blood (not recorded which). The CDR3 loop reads CASRERTTGGVYGYTF. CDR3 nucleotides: TGTGCCAGCAGAGAGAGAACGACAGGGGGCGTCTATGGCTACACCTTC.